This TCR beta chain was captured in a study of blood T cell repertoires in COVID-19. Background on the study: There were acute and convalescent COVID-19 samples, and they came from the United States, Italy and Spain. PBMCs, B-cell-depleted T cells, or T cells provided the cDNA or gDNA that made up the material.

Under the authors' procedure: For nucleated cells, counts were estimated from reference gene primer amplification. Sequencing used immunoSEQ multiplex PCR; TCRdb keeps in-frame clones, though not all of them. V and J calls and clone size are given by that table; D and trimming were obtained from the DNA. The sample contains around 150,000 clones, around 90% of which appear only once. The germline V gene encodes CDR1 SGHVS and CDR2 FQNEAQ. V gave up 1 base and J gave up 4 bases; unmatched junction bases: 9. This CDR3 spans 17 amino acids. This clone was found once. The sequenced sample was peripheral blood. The TCR was taken from a man in his 60s with active or convalescent COVID-19. The gene calls are TRBV7-8 and TRBJ2-3, with 9 bases aligning to TRBD1. CDR3 loop: CASSLVAYRGRPDTQYF. The CDR3 DNA reads as TGTGCCAGCAGCTTAGTGGCCTACAGGGGGCGCCCAGATACGCAGTATTTT.